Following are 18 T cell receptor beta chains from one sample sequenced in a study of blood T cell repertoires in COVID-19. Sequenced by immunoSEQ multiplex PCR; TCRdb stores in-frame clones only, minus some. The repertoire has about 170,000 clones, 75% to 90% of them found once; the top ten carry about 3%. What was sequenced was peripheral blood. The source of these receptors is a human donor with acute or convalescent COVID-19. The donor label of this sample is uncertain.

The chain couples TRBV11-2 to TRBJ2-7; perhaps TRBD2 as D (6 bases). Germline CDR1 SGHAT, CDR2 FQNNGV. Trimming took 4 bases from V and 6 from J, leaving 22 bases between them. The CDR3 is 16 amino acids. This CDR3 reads CASSWQGAGNLGEQYF. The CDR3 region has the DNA TGTGCCAGCAGCTGGCAAGGGGCGGGGAACTTGGGCGAGCAGTACTTC.

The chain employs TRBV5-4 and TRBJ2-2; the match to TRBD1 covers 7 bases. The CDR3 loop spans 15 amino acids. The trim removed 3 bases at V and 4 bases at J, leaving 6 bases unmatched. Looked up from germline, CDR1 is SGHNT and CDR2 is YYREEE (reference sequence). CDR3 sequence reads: CASSSGQQPTGELFF. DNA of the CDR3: TGTGCCAGCAGCTCGGGACAGCAACCCACCGGGGAGCTGTTTTTT. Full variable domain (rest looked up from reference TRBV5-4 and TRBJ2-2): ETGVTQSPTHLIKTRGQQVTLRCSSQSGHNTVSWYQQALGQGPQFIFQYYREEENGRGNFPPRFSGLQFPNYSSELNVNALELDDSALYLCASSSGQQPTGELFFGEGSRLTVL.

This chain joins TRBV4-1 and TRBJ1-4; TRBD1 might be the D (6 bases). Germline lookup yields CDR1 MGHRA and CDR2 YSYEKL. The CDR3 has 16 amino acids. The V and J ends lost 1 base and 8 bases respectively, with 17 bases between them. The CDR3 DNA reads TGCGCCAGCAGCCAAGGGCAGGGGATTTCGCGAGAAAAACTGTTTTTT. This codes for CASSQGQGISREKLFF.

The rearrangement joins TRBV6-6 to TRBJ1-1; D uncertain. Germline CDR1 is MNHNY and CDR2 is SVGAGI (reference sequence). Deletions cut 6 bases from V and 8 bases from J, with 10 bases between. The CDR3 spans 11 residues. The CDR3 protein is CASSHGPEAFF. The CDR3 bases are TGTGCCAGCAGCCATGGCCCCGAAGCTTTCTTT.

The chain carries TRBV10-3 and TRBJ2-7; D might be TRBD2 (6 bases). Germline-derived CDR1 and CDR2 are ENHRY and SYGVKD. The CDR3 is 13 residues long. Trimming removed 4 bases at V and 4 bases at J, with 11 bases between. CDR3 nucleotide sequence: TGTGCCATCAGTGTCGGAGGGAAATACGAGCAGTACTTC. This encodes CAISVGGKYEQYF.

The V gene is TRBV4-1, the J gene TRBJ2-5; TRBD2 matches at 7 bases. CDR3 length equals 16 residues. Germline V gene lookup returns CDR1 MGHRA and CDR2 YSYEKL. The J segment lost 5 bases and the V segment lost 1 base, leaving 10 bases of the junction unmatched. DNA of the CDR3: TGCGCCAGCAGCCAAGGCCTGACGGGGGGTCAGGAGACCCAGTACTTC. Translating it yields CASSQGLTGGQETQYF.

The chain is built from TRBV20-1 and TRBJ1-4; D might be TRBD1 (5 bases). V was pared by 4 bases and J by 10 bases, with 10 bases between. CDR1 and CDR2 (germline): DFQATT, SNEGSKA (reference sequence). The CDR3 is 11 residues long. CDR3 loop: CSAKAGGKLFF. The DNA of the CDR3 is TGCAGTGCTAAGGCCGGGGGAAAACTGTTTTTT.

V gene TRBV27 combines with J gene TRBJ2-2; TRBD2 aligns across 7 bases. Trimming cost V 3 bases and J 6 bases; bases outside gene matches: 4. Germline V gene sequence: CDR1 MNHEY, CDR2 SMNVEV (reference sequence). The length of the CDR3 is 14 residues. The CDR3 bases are TGTGCCAGCAGTTTTTTGGGGGGGGCCGGGGAGCTGTTTTTT. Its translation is CASSFLGGAGELFF.

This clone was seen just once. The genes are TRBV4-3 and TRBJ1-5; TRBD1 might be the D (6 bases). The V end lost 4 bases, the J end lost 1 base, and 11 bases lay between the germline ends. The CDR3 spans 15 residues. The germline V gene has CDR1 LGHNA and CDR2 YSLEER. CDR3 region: CASSRQQGSNQPQHF. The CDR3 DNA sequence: TGCGCCAGCAGCCGACAACAGGGCAGCAATCAGCCCCAGCATTTT.

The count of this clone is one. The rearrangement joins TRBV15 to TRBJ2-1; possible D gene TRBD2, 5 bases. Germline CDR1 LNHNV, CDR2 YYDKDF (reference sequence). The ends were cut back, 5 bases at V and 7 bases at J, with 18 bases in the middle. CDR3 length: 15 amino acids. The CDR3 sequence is CATSYDTRVDNEQFF. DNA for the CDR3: TGTGCCACCAGCTACGACACTAGGGTGGATAATGAGCAGTTCTTC.

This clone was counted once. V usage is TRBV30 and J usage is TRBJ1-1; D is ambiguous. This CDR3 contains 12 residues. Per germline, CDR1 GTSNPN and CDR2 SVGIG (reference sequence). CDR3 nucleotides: TGTGCTGCTGATGACTCGAACACTGAAGCTTTCTTT. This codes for CAADDSNTEAFF. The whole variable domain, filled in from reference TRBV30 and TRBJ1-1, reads SQTIHQWPATLVQPVGSPLSLECTVEGTSNPNLYWYRQAAGRGLQLLFYSVGIGQISSEVPQNLSASRPQDRQFILSSKKLLLSDSGFYLCAADDSNTEAFFGQGTRLTVV.

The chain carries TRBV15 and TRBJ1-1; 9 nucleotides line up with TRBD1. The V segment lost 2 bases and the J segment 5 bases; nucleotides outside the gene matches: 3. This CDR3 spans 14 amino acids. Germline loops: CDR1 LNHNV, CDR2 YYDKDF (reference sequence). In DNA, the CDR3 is TGTGCCACCAGCAGATTAGGGACAGGGACTGAAGCTTTCTTT. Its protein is CATSRLGTGTEAFF.

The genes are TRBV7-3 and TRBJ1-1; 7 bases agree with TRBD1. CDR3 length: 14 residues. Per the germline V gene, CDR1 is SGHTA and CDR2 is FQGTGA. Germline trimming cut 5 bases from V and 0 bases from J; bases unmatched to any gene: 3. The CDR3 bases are TGTGCCAGCAGCCAAGGGACAGTGAACACTGAAGCTTTCTTT. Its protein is CASSQGTVNTEAFF.

The CDR3 sequence is CASTGDRKLFF. The CDR3, as DNA: TGTGCCAGCACCGGAGATAGAAAACTGTTTTTT. The chain carries TRBV2 and TRBJ1-4; D unclear. CDR1 and CDR2 (germline): SNHLY, FYNNEI. The CDR3 loop spans 11 amino acids. Trimming shortened V by 7 bases and J by 10 bases, and 10 bases separated the two germline ends. The full variable domain, its missing parts supplied by reference TRBV2 and TRBJ1-4, is EPEVTQTPSHQVTQMGQEVILRCVPISNHLYFYWYRQILGQKVEFLVSFYNNEISEKSEIFDDQFSVERPDGSNFTLKIRSTKLEDSAMYFCASTGDRKLFFGSGTQLSVL.

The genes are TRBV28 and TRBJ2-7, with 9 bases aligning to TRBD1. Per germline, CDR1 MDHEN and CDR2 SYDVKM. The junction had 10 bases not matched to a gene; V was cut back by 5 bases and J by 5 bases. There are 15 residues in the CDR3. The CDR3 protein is CASSGFRDRAHEQYF. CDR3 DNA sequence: TGTGCCAGCAGTGGGTTCCGGGACAGGGCCCACGAGCAGTACTTC.

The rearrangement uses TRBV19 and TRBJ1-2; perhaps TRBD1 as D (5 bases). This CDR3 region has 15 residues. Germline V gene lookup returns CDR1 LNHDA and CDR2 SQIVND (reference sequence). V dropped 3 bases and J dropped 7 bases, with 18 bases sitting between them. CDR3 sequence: CASSIDKLGAGGYTF. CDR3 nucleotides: TGTGCCAGTAGTATTGATAAATTAGGGGCCGGTGGCTACACCTTC.

The CDR3 DNA is TGCGCCAGCAGCGGGACAGCCTACGAGCAGTACTTC. Its protein product is CASSGTAYEQYF. The chain recombines TRBV4-1 with TRBJ2-7; 7 positions agree with TRBD1. Germline V CDR1 and CDR2: MGHRA, YSYEKL. V lost 5 bases and J lost 2; bases outside the gene matches: 0. This CDR3 comprises 12 residues.

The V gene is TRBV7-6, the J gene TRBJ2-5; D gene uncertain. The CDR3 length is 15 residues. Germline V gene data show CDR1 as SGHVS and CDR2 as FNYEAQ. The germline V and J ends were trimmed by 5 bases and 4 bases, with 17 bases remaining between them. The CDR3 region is CASSLVRRDLETQYF. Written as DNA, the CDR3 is TGTGCCAGCAGCCTGGTGCGACGAGACTTAGAGACCCAGTACTTC. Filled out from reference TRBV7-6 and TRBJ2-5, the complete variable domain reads GAGVSQSPRYKVTKRGQDVALRCDPISGHVSLYWYRQALGQGPEFLTYFNYEAQQDKSGLPNDRFSAERPEGSISTLTIQRTEQRDSAMYRCASSLVRRDLETQYFGPGTRLLVL.